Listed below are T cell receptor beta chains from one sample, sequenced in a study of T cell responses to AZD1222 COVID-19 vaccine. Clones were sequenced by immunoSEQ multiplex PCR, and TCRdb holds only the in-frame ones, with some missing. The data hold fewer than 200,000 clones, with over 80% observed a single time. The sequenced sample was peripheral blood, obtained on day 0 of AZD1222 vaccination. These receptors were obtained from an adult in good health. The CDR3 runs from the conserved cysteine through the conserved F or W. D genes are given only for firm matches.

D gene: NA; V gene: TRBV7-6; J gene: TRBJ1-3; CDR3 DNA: TGTGCCAGCAGCCTCAGCGCTCCCTCTGGAAACACCATATATTTT; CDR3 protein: CASSLSAPSGNTIYF
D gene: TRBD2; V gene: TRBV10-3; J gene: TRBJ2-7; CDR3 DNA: TGTGCCATCAGTGAGTCGGGGACTAGCCACGAGCAGTACTTC; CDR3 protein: CAISESGTSHEQYF
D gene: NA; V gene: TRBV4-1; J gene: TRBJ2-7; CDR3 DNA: TGCGCCAGCAGCCCCACCGGTAGCTCCTACGAGCAGTACTTC; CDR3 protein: CASSPTGSSYEQYF
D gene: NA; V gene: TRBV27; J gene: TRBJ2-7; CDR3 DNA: TGTGCCAGCAGTTTAGGGGCAGGAACTAACGAGCAGTACTTC; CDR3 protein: CASSLGAGTNEQYF
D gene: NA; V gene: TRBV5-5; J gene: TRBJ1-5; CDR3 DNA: TGTGCCAGCAGCCGGGGGTCCGACTCTGGTCAGCCCCAGCATTTT; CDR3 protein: CASSRGSDSGQPQHF
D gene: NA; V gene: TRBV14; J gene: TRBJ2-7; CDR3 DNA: TGTGCCAGCAGGCTATTCGACGAGGACGAGCAGTACTTC; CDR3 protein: CASRLFDEDEQYF
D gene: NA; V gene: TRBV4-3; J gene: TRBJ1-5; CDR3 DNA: TGCGCCAGCAGCCAAGACAGGAGTAGCAATCAGCCCCAGCATTTT; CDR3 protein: CASSQDRSSNQPQHF
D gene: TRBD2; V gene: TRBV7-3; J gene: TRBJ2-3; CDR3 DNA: TGTGCCAGCAGCTTATTAGGTAGCGGGATAGATACGCAGTATTTT; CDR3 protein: CASSLLGSGIDTQYF
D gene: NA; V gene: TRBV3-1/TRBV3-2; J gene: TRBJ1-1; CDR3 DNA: TGTGCCAGCAGCCAAGATCGGAGGCAAGCTTTCTTT; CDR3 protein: CASSQDRRQAFF
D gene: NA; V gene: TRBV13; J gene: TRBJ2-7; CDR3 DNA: TGTGCCAGCAGTCCAGACCTTACTCACCCCTACGAGCAGTACTTC; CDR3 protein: CASSPDLTHPYEQYF
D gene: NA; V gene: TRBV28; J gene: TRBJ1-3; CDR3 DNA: TGTGCCAGCAGGGCACCTACAGGGCGAGGAAACACCATATATTTT; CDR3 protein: CASRAPTGRGNTIYF